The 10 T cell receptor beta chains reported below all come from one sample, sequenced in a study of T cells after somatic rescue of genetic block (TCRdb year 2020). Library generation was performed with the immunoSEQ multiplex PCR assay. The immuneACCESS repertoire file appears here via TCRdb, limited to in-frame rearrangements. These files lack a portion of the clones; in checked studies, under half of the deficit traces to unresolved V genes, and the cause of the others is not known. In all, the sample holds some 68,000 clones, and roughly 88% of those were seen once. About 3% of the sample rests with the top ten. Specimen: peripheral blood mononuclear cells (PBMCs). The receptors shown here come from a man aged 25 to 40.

The CDR3: CASRGPGPNIQYF. The CDR3 DNA reads TGCGCCAGCCGAGGACCCGGGCCAAACATTCAGTACTTC. V and J are TRBV10-2 and TRBJ2-4, with D uncertain. Germline V gene lookup returns CDR1 WSHSY and CDR2 SAAADI. V lost 8 bases, J lost 6 bases, and 14 bases lay in between. There are 13 residues in the CDR3.

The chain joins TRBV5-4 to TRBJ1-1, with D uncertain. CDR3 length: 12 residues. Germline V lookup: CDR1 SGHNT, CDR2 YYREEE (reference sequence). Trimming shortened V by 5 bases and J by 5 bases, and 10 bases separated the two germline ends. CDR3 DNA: TGTGCCAGCAGGGGTCTGGGTACTGAAGCTTTCTTT. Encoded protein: CASRGLGTEAFF.

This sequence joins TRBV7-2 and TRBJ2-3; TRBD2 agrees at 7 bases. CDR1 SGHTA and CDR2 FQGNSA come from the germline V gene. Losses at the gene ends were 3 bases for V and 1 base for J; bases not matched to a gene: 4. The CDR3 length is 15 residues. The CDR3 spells CASSFAGVRTDTQYF. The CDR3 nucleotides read TGTGCCAGCAGCTTTGCGGGGGTCCGCACAGATACGCAGTATTTT.

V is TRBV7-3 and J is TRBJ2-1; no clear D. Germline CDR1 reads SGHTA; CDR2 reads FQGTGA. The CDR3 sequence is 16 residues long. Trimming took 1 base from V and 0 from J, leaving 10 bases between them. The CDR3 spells CASSLMGWSSYNEQFF. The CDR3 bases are TGTGCCAGCAGCTTAATGGGCTGGAGCTCCTACAATGAGCAGTTCTTC.

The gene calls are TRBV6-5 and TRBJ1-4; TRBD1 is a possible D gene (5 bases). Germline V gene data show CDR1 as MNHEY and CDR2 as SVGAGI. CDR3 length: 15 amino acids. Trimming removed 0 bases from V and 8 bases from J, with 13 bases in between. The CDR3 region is CASSYSGGKREKLFF. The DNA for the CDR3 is TGTGCCAGCAGTTACTCGGGGGGAAAGAGAGAAAAACTGTTTTTT.

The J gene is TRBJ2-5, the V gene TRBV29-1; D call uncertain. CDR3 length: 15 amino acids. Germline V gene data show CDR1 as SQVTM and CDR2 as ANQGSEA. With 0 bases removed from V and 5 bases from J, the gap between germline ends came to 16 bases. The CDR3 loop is CSVEDQVGPRETQYF. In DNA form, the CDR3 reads TGCAGCGTTGAAGATCAAGTGGGTCCTCGGGAGACCCAGTACTTC.

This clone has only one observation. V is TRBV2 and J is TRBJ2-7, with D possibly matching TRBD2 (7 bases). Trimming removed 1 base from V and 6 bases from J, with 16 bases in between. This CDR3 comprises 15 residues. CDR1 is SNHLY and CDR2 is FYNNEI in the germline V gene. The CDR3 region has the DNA TGTGCCAGCAGTGAAGAGGGGGGGACGGGCGGCGAGCAGTACTTC. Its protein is CASSEEGGTGGEQYF. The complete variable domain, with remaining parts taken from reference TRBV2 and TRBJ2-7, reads EPEVTQTPSHQVTQMGQEVILRCVPISNHLYFYWYRQILGQKVEFLVSFYNNEISEKSEIFDDQFSVERPDGSNFTLKIRSTKLEDSAMYFCASSEEGGTGGEQYFGPGTRLTVT.

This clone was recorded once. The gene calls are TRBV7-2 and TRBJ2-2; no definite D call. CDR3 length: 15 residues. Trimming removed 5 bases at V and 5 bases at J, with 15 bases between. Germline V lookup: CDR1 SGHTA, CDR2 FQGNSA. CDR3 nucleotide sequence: TGTGCCAGCAGCCCAGATGTTGGGCGGACCGGGGAGCTGTTTTTT. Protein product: CASSPDVGRTGELFF.

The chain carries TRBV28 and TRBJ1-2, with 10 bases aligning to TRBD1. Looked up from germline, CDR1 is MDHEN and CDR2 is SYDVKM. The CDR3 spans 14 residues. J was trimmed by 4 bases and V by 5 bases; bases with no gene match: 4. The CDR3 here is CASSGTGVAYGYTF. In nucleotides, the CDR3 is TGTGCCAGCAGTGGGACAGGGGTCGCCTATGGCTACACCTTC.

CDR3 sequence reads: CSEILNTEAFF. CDR3 bases: TGCAGTGAAATCTTGAACACTGAAGCTTTCTTT. V gene TRBV20-1 combines with J gene TRBJ1-1, with no clear D. CDR3 length: 11 amino acids. Trimming shortened V by 7 bases and J by 0 bases, and 6 bases separated the two germline ends. The germline V gene has CDR1 DFQATT and CDR2 SNEGSKA (reference sequence).